This T cell receptor beta chain was captured in a study of T cells in Graves' hyperthyroidism and ophthalmopathy. V dropped 4 bases and J dropped 0 bases, with 5 bases sitting between them. The CDR3 runs to 13 residues. Germline V gene lookup returns CDR1 SGDLS and CDR2 YYNGEE. In its sample, this clonotype was seen many times. Its target is unknown. Authors of the study amplified TCR beta CDR3 regions from RNA transcripts. TCR CDR3 regions were first amplified by RT-PCR with HTBI primers. One entry per CDR3 protein, called by TCRdb with MiXCR from the multiplex PCR reads. Of nearly 600,000 distinct CDR3 sequences listed, 14% were seen once; the top ten hold over 6%. Study-wide points: Onset of ophthalmopathy came a median approximately 6.9 months after the model predicted it.

The J gene is TRBJ2-1, the V gene TRBV9; D gene uncertain. The sequencing sample was made of blood. The TCR was taken from a woman aged 18 to 35 with Graves' ophthalmopathy. CDR3 residues: CASSPPSYNEQFF. The CDR3 region has the DNA TGTGCCAGCAGCCCTCCCTCCTACAATGAGCAGTTCTTC.